The TCR beta chain described here comes from a study of neurological immune-mediated disorders. Using its own MiXCR run on the 5' RACE reads, TCRdb lists one record per CDR3 protein. The repertoire includes about 71,000 distinct CDR3 sequences, nearly 3.5% of them detected once, and about 4% sits in the top ten. There are many counts of this clonotype. Antigen unknown. The V gene's germline CDR1 is SEHNR and CDR2 FQNEAQ (reference sequence). CDR3 length equals 13 residues. Trimming removed 2 bases at V and 6 bases at J, with 11 bases between. General study results and limits: Private repertoires in all groups were suggested by the finding that expanded clones across subjects shared no CDR3 amino acid sequences. Multiple sclerosis was found to have the least TCR clonal expansion, below healthy controls, and HTLV-1-associated myelopathy the most.

The sample was PBMCs. This receptor was obtained from a man aged 40-49 years with multiple sclerosis. The gene calls are TRBV7-9 and TRBJ2-7; no reliable D call. The CDR3 loop is CASSLWSPLEQYF. The CDR3 DNA reads TGTGCCAGCAGCTTATGGAGCCCGCTCGAGCAGTACTTC. Variable domain in full (rest from reference TRBV7-9 and TRBJ2-7): DTGVSQNPRHKITKRGQNVTFRCDPISEHNRLYWYRQTLGQGPEFLTYFQNEAQLEKSRLLSDRFSAERPKGSFSTLEIQRTEQGDSAMYLCASSLWSPLEQYFGPGTRLTVT.